Listed here are 26 T cell receptor beta chains from one sample, sequenced in a study of tumor-infiltrating lymphocytes in primary liver carcinoma. TCR beta cDNA was reverse-transcribed from about 0.45 ug of total RNA. The reaction used a constant-region primer and ProtoScript II reverse transcriptase. Generation of the TCR beta libraries relied on three nested multiplex PCR rounds using slightly modified ARM-PCR. Running 10 cycles apiece, the first two PCR rounds relied on TRBV1-TRBV30 forward primers together with a C-beta reverse primer. TCRdb re-called the multiplex PCR reads with MiXCR, one entry per CDR3 protein. This sample yields some 100,000 distinct CDR3 sequences, of which approximately 70% are seen a single time; roughly 12% belongs to the top ten. Extraction of RNA together with DNA used roughly 20-32 mg of unsorted bulk tissue. The sequencing input was liver tumor tissue from sampling region 2. Sample subset: tumor region T2, inferior pole. These TCRs come from an older woman with primary liver carcinoma and hepatitis B virus infection.

Comment on this clonotype: Possible read error: a much larger clone is one base away. The chain joins TRBV28 to TRBJ2-6; 7 bases are a match to TRBD1. Per germline, CDR1 MDHEN and CDR2 SYDVKM. The CDR3 runs to 12 residues. The CDR3 nucleotides read TGTGCCAGCAACGACAGGGCCAACATCCTGACTTTC. Translated: CASNDRANILTF. Combining the CDR3 with reference TRBV28 and TRBJ2-6 gives the whole variable domain DVKVTQSSRYLVKRTGEKVFLECVQDMDHENMFWYRQDPGLGLRLIYFSYDVKMKEKGDIPEGYSVSREKKERFSLILESASTNQTSMYLCASNDRANILTFGAGSRLTVL.

Many counts were recorded for this clonotype. The V and J genes are TRBV6-6 and TRBJ2-5; weak D call: TRBD2 (7 bases). Trimming left V 2 bases short and J 0 bases short, with 13 bases between. Germline V CDR1 and CDR2: MNHNY, SVGAGI (reference sequence). The CDR3 totals 16 residues. The CDR3 here is CASSYGLGGYQETQYF. CDR3 coding DNA: TGTGCCAGCAGTTACGGACTAGGGGGGTACCAAGAGACCCAGTACTTC.

This clonotype was seen a few times. The chain links TRBV6-1 to TRBJ1-5; D gene uncertain. The germline CDR1 and CDR2 sequences are MNHNS and SASEGT. There are 16 residues in the CDR3. With 10 bases removed from V and 6 bases from J, the gap between germline ends came to 25 bases. In DNA, the CDR3 is TGTGCCAACCGAGGATGGGCCCCGGGTCTACCTCAGCCCCAGCATTTT. This sequence encodes CANRGWAPGLPQPQHF.

This clonotype was seen repeatedly, ten times or more. The rearrangement joins TRBV12-3 or TRBV12-4 to TRBJ2-1; tentative D call: TRBD2 (6 bases). This CDR3 has 15 amino acids. V lost 6 bases, J lost 6 bases, and 18 bases lay in between. DNA of the CDR3: TGTGCCAGCAGCCCTAGGGGCGCGGGGTTCAATGAGCAGTTCTTC. Protein: CASSPRGAGFNEQFF.

The chain carries TRBV11-2 and TRBJ1-1; D might be TRBD1 (5 bases). Between the trimmed V and J ends, which lost 7 bases and 5 bases, there was a span of 20 bases. Germline CDR1 reads SGHAT; CDR2 reads FQNNGV. The CDR3 totals 15 residues. CDR3 sequence: CASTLTVGGTTEAFF. DNA for the CDR3: TGTGCCAGCACCTTGACCGTCGGGGGTACGACTGAAGCTTTCTTT.

About this clonotype itself: This may be a read error, as it is one base from a much larger clone. The chain is built from TRBV6-1 and TRBJ1-2; TRBD1 might be the D (6 bases). Trimming pared 3 bases from V and 6 bases from J, leaving 20 bases between. Germline V gives CDR1 MNHNS, CDR2 SASEGT. This CDR3 comprises 16 residues. The CDR3 here is CASSDRLGGAYDGYTF. CDR3 coding DNA: TGTGCCAGCAGTGACCGGCTGGGGGGCGCGTACGATGGCTACACCTTC.

As concerns this clonotype: Just one base apart from a much larger clone, this may be a read error. V is TRBV11-1 and J is TRBJ2-1; weak D call: TRBD1 (6 bases). CDR1 is SGHAT, CDR2 FQDESV, per germline (reference sequence). This CDR3 comprises 16 residues. CDR3: CACSSRNRANYNEQFF. CDR3 DNA: TGTGCCTGCAGCTCCCGTAACAGGGCGAACTACAATGAGCAGTTCTTC. The full variable domain, rest sourced from reference TRBV11-1 and TRBJ2-1, is EAEVAQSPRYKITEKSQAVAFWCDPISGHATLYWYRQILGQGPELLVQFQDESVVDDSQLPKDRFSAERLKGVDSTLKIQPAELGDSAMYLCACSSRNRANYNEQFFGPGTRLTVL.

This clonotype appeared once. Sequence at one end of the junction differs from germline and may be a read error. V gene TRBV11-2 combines with J gene TRBJ1-2; D is undetermined. The CDR3 loop spans 14 amino acids. Germline CDR1 is SGHAT and CDR2 is FQNNGV. CDR3 loop: CARSLDPINYGYTF. The CDR3 nucleotides read TGTGCCAGAAGCTTAGATCCTATTAACTATGGCTACACCTTC.

About this clonotype: At one end the junction does not follow the germline gene, possibly because of a read error. The chain links TRBV10-2 to TRBJ2-7; D perhaps matches TRBD2 (7 bases). Germline V gives CDR1 WSHSY, CDR2 SAAADI. This CDR3 has 18 residues. The CDR3 here is CVSIGGAARSKNSYEQYF. The DNA of the CDR3 is TGCGTCAGCATTGGGGGGGCCGCTCGCTCTAAGAACTCCTACGAGCAGTACTTC.

The rearrangement uses TRBV5-1 and TRBJ2-1; D not certain. Germline lookup yields CDR1 SGHRS and CDR2 YFSETQ. This CDR3 has 14 residues. V was shortened by 2 bases and J by 7 bases, with 13 bases between the two germline ends. The CDR3 spells CASSFSRSRNEQFF. The CDR3 nucleotides are TGCGCCAGCAGCTTTAGCAGGAGTCGGAATGAGCAGTTCTTC.

The sample holds many counts of this clonotype. J is TRBJ2-3 and V is TRBV6-1; D is perhaps TRBD1 (5 bases). The germline V gene encodes CDR1 MNHNS and CDR2 SASEGT. The ends were cut back, 6 bases at V and 0 bases at J, with 13 bases in the middle. The CDR3 has 15 residues. CDR3 nucleotides: TGTGCCAGCAGGGAGACAGCCACTAGCACAGATACGCAGTATTTT. It specifies CASRETATSTDTQYF.

This clonotype turned up a few times. The chain has TRBV20-1 and TRBJ2-3, with a weak D call TRBD2 (6 bases). This CDR3 contains 14 residues. Germline V CDR1 and CDR2: DFQATT, SNEGSKA (reference sequence). Trimming cost V 8 bases and J 3 bases, with 18 bases left between them. The CDR3 sequence is CSSRRTEGTDTQYF. CDR3 sequence (DNA): TGCAGTTCCCGGCGCACGGAGGGGACAGATACGCAGTATTTT.

With respect to this clonotype: The missing conserved phenylalanine or tryptophan at the end of this CDR3 makes a read error likely. The rearrangement uses TRBV7-8 and TRBJ2-1; TRBD2 agrees at 13 bases. The CDR3 has 15 amino acids. Germline values: CDR1 SGHVS, CDR2 FQNEAQ. The CDR3 region is CVSRYGTSGTHEQFS. CDR3 DNA: TGTGTAAGCAGATACGGGACTAGCGGGACTCATGAGCAGTTCTCC.

A word on this clonotype: Because the CDR3 is missing its conserved closing phenylalanine or tryptophan, this is likely a read error. This chain links TRBV11-2 with TRBJ2-2; D unresolved. Germline CDR1 SGHAT, CDR2 FQNNGV. V dropped 5 bases and J dropped 9 bases, with 16 bases sitting between them. The CDR3 contains 14 residues. The CDR3 DNA reads TGTGCCAGCAGCCCTTATAGACGGGTCAGGGAGCTGTTTTTA. Translating gives CASSPYRRVRELFL.

Concerning this clonotype itself: A much larger clone differs from this one at a single base, so this may be a read error. The J gene is TRBJ1-5, the V gene TRBV7-8; no definite D call. Germline CDR1 and CDR2: SGHVS and FQNEAQ. This CDR3 is 14 amino acids long. Trimming stripped 1 base from V and 3 bases from J, with 7 bases between. In nucleotides, the CDR3 is TGTGCCAGCAGCTTAGTAGAGCCCAATCAGCCCCAGCATTTT. Its translation: CASSLVEPNQPQHF.

In this sample, this clonotype turned up many times. The chain uses TRBV29-1 and TRBJ1-1; TRBD1 aligns across 8 bases. CDR3 length equals 15 residues. The trim removed 4 bases at V and 6 bases at J, leaving 13 bases unmatched. Germline values: CDR1 SQVTM, CDR2 ANQGSEA. The CDR3 DNA follows: TGCAGCGTTGTAAAAGGCAGGGGGCAGGTCGCTGAAGCTTTCTTT. Its protein product is CSVVKGRGQVAEAFF.

Note on this clonotype: A much larger clone differs from this one at a single base, so this may be a read error. This chain joins TRBV12-3 or TRBV12-4 and TRBJ1-1; TRBD1 might be the D (6 bases). CDR3 length: 17 residues. The CDR3 sequence is CVSTPGGWGRANTEAFF. The CDR3 region has the DNA TGTGTCAGCACCCCCGGGGGTTGGGGGCGGGCGAACACTGAAGCTTTCTTT.

On this clonotype itself: The final CDR3 position lacks the conserved phenylalanine or tryptophan, pointing to a likely read error. Written as DNA, the CDR3 is TGTGCCAGCGGTTTAGAGCCGGGTTCACCCCTCCACTTA. Translation gives CASGLEPGSPLHL. This sequence joins TRBV11-2 and TRBJ1-6; D remains ambiguous. V lost 8 bases and J 9 bases, leaving 14 bases between the germline ends. The CDR3 is made up of 13 amino acids. Germline values: CDR1 SGHAT, CDR2 FQNNGV.

With respect to this clonotype: Germline and junction disagree at one end, which may indicate a read error. The V call is TRBV11-2, the J call TRBJ2-3, with TRBD2 matching 7 bases. Germline V gene data show CDR1 as SGHAT and CDR2 as FQNNGV. The CDR3 sequence is 15 residues long. Written as DNA, the CDR3 is TGTGCCAGCAGCTTCGGACTAGGACACACAGATACACAGTGTTTT. Translation gives CASSFGLGHTDTQCF.

Remarks on this clonotype: Because the CDR3 is missing its conserved closing phenylalanine or tryptophan, this is likely a read error. The chain has TRBV29-1 and TRBJ2-4; the D gene is possibly TRBD1 (7 bases). The CDR3 has 12 residues. The germline V gene encodes CDR1 SQVTM and CDR2 ANQGSEA. The CDR3 DNA reads as TGCGGCATTGGGACAGCGCGGGGCATTCAGTACATC. This codes for CGIGTARGIQYI.

This clonotype was found a few times. This chain joins TRBV28 and TRBJ2-2; D might be TRBD1 (7 bases). The germline V gene encodes CDR1 MDHEN and CDR2 SYDVKM. Trimming stripped 5 bases from V and 7 bases from J, with 23 bases between. CDR3 length: 17 amino acids. The CDR3: CASSLQGEAERGGELFF. Written as DNA, the CDR3 is TGTGCCAGCAGTCTCCAGGGGGAGGCCGAAAGGGGCGGGGAGCTGTTTTTT.

As concerns this clonotype: This may stem from a read error, because a much larger clone lies one nucleotide away. This chain links TRBV18 with TRBJ2-7, with D possibly being TRBD2 (5 bases). CDR3 length: 13 amino acids. V dropped 1 base and J dropped 6 bases, with 10 bases sitting between them. Per germline, CDR1 KGHSH and CDR2 LQKENI. The CDR3 nucleotides read TGTGCCAGCTCACCACGGAGCGGACCCGAGCAGTACTTC. This sequence encodes CASSPRSGPEQYF.

Comments on this clonotype: Compared with germline, one end of the junction differs, possibly owing to a read error. The chain combines TRBV11-2 with TRBJ2-1; unclear D gene. The CDR3 length is 13 residues. Per the germline V gene, CDR1 is SGHAT and CDR2 is FQNNGV. The CDR3 spells CASSLESASEYFF. CDR3 DNA: TGTGCCAGCAGCCTAGAGTCAGCGAGTGAGTACTTCTTC.

A note on this clonotype: Germline is not matched at one junction end, which may reflect a read error. The chain uses TRBV28 and TRBJ2-7; 11 nucleotides align to TRBD2. Germline assignment: CDR1 MDHEN and CDR2 SYDVKM. The CDR3 is made up of 19 amino acids. Written as DNA, the CDR3 is TGTACCAGCAGGTCTCAGGGATCGGCTAGCGGGAGGCGCCCCTACGAGCAGTACTTC. Protein: CTSRSQGSASGRRPYEQYF.

As concerns this clonotype: This clone may be a read error of a much larger clone one base away. This chain links TRBV7-9 with TRBJ2-1; D is possibly TRBD2 (5 bases). There are 15 residues in the CDR3. Trimming removed 1 base from V and 8 bases from J, with 15 bases in between. Germline CDR1 and CDR2: SEHNR and FQNEAQ (reference sequence). The CDR3 loop reads CASSLGSGAADEQFF. Here the CDR3 DNA reads TGTGCCAGCAGCTTAGGGAGCGGCGCAGCAGATGAGCAGTTCTTC.

This clonotype was observed a single time. No conserved phenylalanine or tryptophan is present at the end of the CDR3, so a read error is the likely explanation. V usage is TRBV11-2 and J usage is TRBJ2-7, with D maybe TRBD1 (5 bases). CDR3 size: 18 residues. V was clipped by 2 bases and J by 3 bases, with 23 bases between them. Germline V lookup: CDR1 SGHAT, CDR2 FQNNGV. The CDR3 reads CASSLSTDSSLGFYEQYH. The CDR3 DNA reads TGTGCCAGCAGCTTATCTACCGACAGCTCCCTCGGTTTCTACGAGCAGTACCAC.